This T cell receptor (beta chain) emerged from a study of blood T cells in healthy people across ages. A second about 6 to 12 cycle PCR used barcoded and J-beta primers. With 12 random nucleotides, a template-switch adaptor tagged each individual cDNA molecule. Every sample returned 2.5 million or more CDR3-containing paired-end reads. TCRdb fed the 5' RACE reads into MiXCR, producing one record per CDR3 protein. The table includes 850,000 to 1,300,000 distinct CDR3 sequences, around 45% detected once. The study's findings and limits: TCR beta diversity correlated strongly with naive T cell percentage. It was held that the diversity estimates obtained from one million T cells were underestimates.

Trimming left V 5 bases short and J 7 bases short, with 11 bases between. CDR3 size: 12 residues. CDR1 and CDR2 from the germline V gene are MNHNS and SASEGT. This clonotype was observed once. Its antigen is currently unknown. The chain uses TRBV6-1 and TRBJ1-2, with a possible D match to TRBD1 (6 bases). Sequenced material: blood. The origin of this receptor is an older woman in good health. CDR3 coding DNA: TGTGCCAGCAGTATCGGGGGCGGTGGCTACACCTTC. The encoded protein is CASSIGGGGYTF.